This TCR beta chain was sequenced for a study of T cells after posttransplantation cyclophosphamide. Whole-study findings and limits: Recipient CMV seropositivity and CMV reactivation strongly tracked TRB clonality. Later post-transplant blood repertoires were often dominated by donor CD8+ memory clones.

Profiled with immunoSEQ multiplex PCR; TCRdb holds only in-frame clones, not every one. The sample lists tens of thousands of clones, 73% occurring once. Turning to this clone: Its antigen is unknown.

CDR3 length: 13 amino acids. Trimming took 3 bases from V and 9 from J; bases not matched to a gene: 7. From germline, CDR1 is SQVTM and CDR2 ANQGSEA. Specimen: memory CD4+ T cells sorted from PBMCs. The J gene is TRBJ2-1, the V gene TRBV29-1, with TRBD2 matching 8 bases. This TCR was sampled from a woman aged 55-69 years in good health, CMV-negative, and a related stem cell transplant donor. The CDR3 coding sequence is TGCAGCGTTGAGGGAGCGGGAGCGATTGAGCAGTTCTTC. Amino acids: CSVEGAGAIEQFF.